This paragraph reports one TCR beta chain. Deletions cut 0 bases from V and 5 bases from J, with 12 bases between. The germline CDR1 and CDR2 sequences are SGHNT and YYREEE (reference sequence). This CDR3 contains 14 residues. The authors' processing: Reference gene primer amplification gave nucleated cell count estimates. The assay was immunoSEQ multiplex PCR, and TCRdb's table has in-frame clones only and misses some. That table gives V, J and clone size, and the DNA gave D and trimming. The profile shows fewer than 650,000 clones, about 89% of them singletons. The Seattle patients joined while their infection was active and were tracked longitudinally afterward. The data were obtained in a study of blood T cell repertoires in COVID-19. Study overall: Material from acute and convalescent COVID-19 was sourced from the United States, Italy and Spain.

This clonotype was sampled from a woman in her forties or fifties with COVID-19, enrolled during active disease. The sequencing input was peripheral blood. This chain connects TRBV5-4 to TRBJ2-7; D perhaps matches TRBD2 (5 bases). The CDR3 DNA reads TGTGCCAGCAGCTTGGGTGTTTCCGGGGACGAGCAGTACTTC. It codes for CASSLGVSGDEQYF.